This T cell receptor (beta chain) was sequenced in a study of somatic mutations in cytotoxic T cells in rheumatoid arthritis. The study pulled out CD4+ and CD8+ cells with positive magnetic bead selection and then checked their purity by flow cytometry. The CDR3 runs 13 residues. V was pared by 0 bases and J by 3 bases, with 9 bases between. CDR1 is GTSNPN, CDR2 SVGIG, per germline (reference sequence). As to this clone: The antigen remains undetermined.

Assay used: immunoSEQ multiplex PCR; TCRdb lists only in-frame clones, some missing. The table has some 40,000 clones, under 85% seen once; the top ten hold roughly 3.2%. Overall study findings and caveats: For patients with rheumatoid arthritis, CD8+ clonality went up with age, while healthy controls showed no such change.

The specimen was CD8+ T cells sorted from blood. The origin of this receptor is a man aged 35-49 years in good health. The rearrangement joins TRBV30 to TRBJ2-7; possibly TRBD1 for D (6 bases). CDR3: CAWSVDSGYEQYF. The DNA for the CDR3 is TGTGCCTGGAGTGTGGACAGCGGCTACGAGCAGTACTTC. Full variable domain (remainder filled in from reference TRBV30 and TRBJ2-7): SQTIHQWPATLVQPVGSPLSLECTVEGTSNPNLYWYRQAAGRGLQLLFYSVGIGQISSEVPQNLSASRPQDRQFILSSKKLLLSDSGFYLCAWSVDSGYEQYFGPGTRLTVT.